These 17 T cell receptor beta chains originate from one sample sequenced in a study of blood T cells in healthy people across ages. A second PCR of 7 to 11 cycles used a sample-barcoded 5' primer and a J-beta primer mix. TCRdb reprocessed the 5' RACE reads with MiXCR, giving one entry per CDR3 protein. The repertoire holds about 930,000 distinct CDR3 sequences, with under 35% as singletons. These same data were also listed under a study on T cells of mothers and their children.

Sequenced: blood. Source of these receptors: a woman between 40 and 55 years old in good health.

This clonotype has at least ten counts. V is TRBV9 and J is TRBJ2-1, with TRBD2 matching 11 bases. The CDR3 covers 16 residues. The germline V gene encodes CDR1 SGDLS and CDR2 YYNGEE. Losses at the gene ends were 3 bases for V and 4 bases for J; bases not matched to a gene: 6. The chain's CDR3 is CASSAGTSGGYNEQFF. The CDR3 DNA is TGTGCCAGCAGCGCCGGTACTAGCGGGGGTTACAATGAGCAGTTCTTC.

The rearrangement joins TRBV5-6 to TRBJ1-1; 9 bases map to TRBD1. The V gene end was trimmed by 2 bases and the J gene end by 5 bases; junction bases not matched to a gene: 7. Germline lookup yields CDR1 SGHDT and CDR2 YYEEEE. The CDR3 is 15 amino acids. CDR3 in amino acids: CASSFGTGGVTEAFF. The CDR3 coding sequence is TGTGCCAGCAGCTTTGGAACAGGGGGCGTGACTGAAGCTTTCTTT.

The chain employs TRBV7-2 and TRBJ2-5; the match to TRBD2 covers 7 bases. The J segment lost 3 bases and the V segment lost 6 bases, leaving 13 bases of the junction unmatched. Looked up from germline, CDR1 is SGHTA and CDR2 is FQGNSA. This CDR3 region has 16 residues. The CDR3: CASRTFLSGEKETQYF. The DNA of the CDR3 is TGTGCCAGCAGAACATTTTTAAGCGGGGAAAAAGAGACCCAGTACTTC.

Notes on this clonotype: A read error may explain this, as a much larger clone is one base away. The chain links TRBV20-1 to TRBJ2-5; the D is unclear. Germline-derived CDR1 and CDR2 are DFQATT and SNEGSKA (reference sequence). The CDR3 extends over 11 amino acids. CDR3 sequence: CSARDDGEQVF. CDR3 bases: TGCAGTGCTAGAGATGATGGTGAGCAGGTCTTC.

The chain joins TRBV2 to TRBJ2-3, with 10 bases identical to TRBD2. Germline V lookup: CDR1 SNHLY, CDR2 FYNNEI. This CDR3 region has 15 residues. J was trimmed by 7 bases and V by 8 bases; bases with no gene match: 12. CDR3 region: CASAEREGLVNTQYF. CDR3 DNA sequence: TGTGCCAGCGCCGAGCGGGAGGGCTTGGTTAATACGCAGTATTTT.

This rearrangement joins TRBV14 to TRBJ2-7, with D possibly called TRBD1 or TRBD2 (6 bases each). Looked up from germline, CDR1 is SGHDN and CDR2 is FVKESK. This CDR3 spans 17 amino acids. The V and J ends lost 0 bases and 0 bases respectively, with 15 bases between them. CDR3 DNA sequence: TGTGCCAGCAGCCAAGATCCCAGGGGACTTTACTCCTACGAGCAGTACTTC. This sequence encodes CASSQDPRGLYSYEQYF. Supplemented by reference TRBV14 and TRBJ2-7, the full variable domain reads EAGVTQFPSHSVIEKGQTVTLRCDPISGHDNLYWYRRVMGKEIKFLLHFVKESKQDESGMPNNRFLAERTGGTYSTLKVQPAELEDSGVYFCASSQDPRGLYSYEQYFGPGTRLTVT.

This clonotype was counted at least ten times. This chain uses TRBV11-2 with TRBJ2-1; D tentatively fits TRBD1 or TRBD2 (5 bases each). This CDR3 spans 16 amino acids. Germline lookup yields CDR1 SGHAT and CDR2 FQNNGV. The V and J ends lost 5 bases and 8 bases respectively, with 22 bases between them. In nucleotides, the CDR3 is TGTGCCAGCAGCCCTCCCATTACGGGTGTGGGGGATGAGCAGTTCTTC. This gives the protein CASSPPITGVGDEQFF.

The chain couples TRBV21-1 to TRBJ1-2; the D segment call TRBD1 is taken from the table without a DNA check. TRBV21-1 counts as a pseudogene. The CDR3 extends over 15 amino acids. In DNA, the CDR3 is TGTGCCAGCAGCAACCCAGGGGGCGCGGTGGATGGCTACACCTTC. Protein: CASSNPGGAVDGYTF.

This clonotype was counted between two and nine times. The genes are TRBV4-1 and TRBJ1-2; TRBD1 agrees at 7 bases. Germline V gene data show CDR1 as MGHRA and CDR2 as YSYEKL. The V segment lost 7 bases and the J segment 2 bases; nucleotides outside the gene matches: 4. The CDR3 length is 13 residues. CDR3: CASNQDRNYGYTF. Written as DNA, the CDR3 is TGCGCCAGCAACCAGGACAGGAACTATGGCTACACCTTC.

This clonotype was observed at least ten times. This rearrangement joins TRBV24-1 to TRBJ2-7; D possibly corresponds to TRBD2 (6 bases). CDR1 KGHDR and CDR2 SFDVKD come from the germline V gene. Trimming removed 4 bases from V and 0 bases from J, with 12 bases in between. There are 15 residues in the CDR3. CDR3 coding DNA: TGTGCCACCAGTGACGGCCAGGGACTCTCCTACGAGCAGTACTTC. The encoded protein is CATSDGQGLSYEQYF.

This clonotype was observed a handful of times. This chain connects TRBV19 to TRBJ2-1; 10 bases are a match to TRBD2. The CDR3 sequence is 14 residues long. Unmatched junction bases numbered 5, after V lost 4 bases and J lost 8 bases. Germline values: CDR1 LNHDA, CDR2 SQIVND (reference sequence). The CDR3 reads CASSTSGGAYEQFF. DNA for the CDR3: TGTGCCAGTAGTACCAGCGGGGGGGCGTATGAGCAGTTCTTC.

About this clonotype: One end of the junction is discordant with germline, which a read error may explain. This chain uses TRBV9 with TRBJ1-6; tentatively, D is TRBD1 (5 bases). This CDR3 contains 18 residues. Germline V gene lookup returns CDR1 SGDLS and CDR2 YYNGEE. CDR3 DNA sequence: TGTACCAGCAGCGCCGGGACTGACCGCGCCCCAAAGAGTTCACCCCTCCACTTT. Translated, it gives CTSSAGTDRAPKSSPLHF.

In this sample, this clonotype turned up a few times. The chain joins TRBV12-3 or TRBV12-4 to TRBJ1-2; D might be TRBD1 (6 bases). The CDR3 runs to 13 residues. V lost 5 bases and J 8 bases, leaving 15 bases between the germline ends. The CDR3 loop is CASSRPGQGGYTF. In DNA form, the CDR3 reads TGTGCCAGCAGTCGCCCGGGGCAGGGGGGCTACACCTTC.

This clonotype has a single count. This chain joins TRBV7-3 and TRBJ2-5, with D perhaps TRBD2 (6 bases). The J call may be mistaken, given a closer DNA end match to TRBJ2-7. The germline V gene has CDR1 SGHTA and CDR2 FQGTGA. The CDR3 is 15 amino acids. This CDR3 reads CASSLMSSDISEQYF. CDR3 coding DNA: TGTGCCAGCAGCTTAATGTCTAGCGACATCTCCGAGCAGTACTTC.

Remarks on this clonotype: This may come from a read error, since a much larger clone is one base off. This rearrangement joins TRBV5-1 to TRBJ2-7; 8 bases are a match to TRBD1. Germline lookup yields CDR1 SGHRS and CDR2 YFSETQ. The CDR3 runs 16 residues. The CDR3 DNA reads as TGCGCCAGCAGCCTACCCGGACAGGGAACTAACTACGAGCGGTACTTC. Its translation: CASSLPGQGTNYERYF.

This clonotype has at least ten counts. This chain joins TRBV4-3 and TRBJ2-3; no reliable D call. Germline V gene lookup returns CDR1 LGHNA and CDR2 YSLEER. Trimming pared 1 base from V and 4 bases from J, leaving 12 bases between. The CDR3 contains 15 residues. CDR3 DNA: TGCGCCAGCAGCCAAGGCCTACCCCCCGCAGATACGCAGTATTTT. As protein: CASSQGLPPADTQYF.

The CDR3, as DNA: TGTGCCAGCAGCTTAGGCCTTTCTGACTATGGCTACACCTTC. Its translation: CASSLGLSDYGYTF. V gene TRBV7-2 combines with J gene TRBJ1-2, with D uncertain. CDR1 and CDR2 from the germline V gene are SGHTA and FQGNSA. V dropped 1 base and J dropped 3 bases, with 9 bases sitting between them. The CDR3 is made up of 14 amino acids.